This T cell receptor beta chain was captured by sequencing in a study of T cells after yellow fever vaccination. Broader study findings: In post-booster samples, most primary-vaccination clones reappeared (just under 97% CD4, 70% to 90% CD8). On re-exposure, the response was weaker but peaked faster, at day 5 versus 15.

V was cut by 6 bases and J by 8 bases, with 18 bases left in between. This CDR3 is built from 14 residues. CDR1 is MDHEN and CDR2 is SYDVKM in the germline V gene. Production of TCR cDNA was by 5'RACE template switching, which also added a universal primer site and UMIs. From the 5' RACE reads, TCRdb called clonotypes with MiXCR, one entry per CDR3 protein. The sample contains around 300,000 distinct CDR3 sequences, roughly 13% of which appear only once. The table lists this clonotype with a few counts. Its antigen remains unidentified. Sequencing was performed on CD4+ T cells sorted from PBMCs, taken 45 days after the yellow fever booster vaccination. This TCR was sampled from a man aged 25-45 years who received the YFV17D yellow fever vaccine. The rearrangement uses TRBV28 and TRBJ2-3; the D gene is possibly TRBD2 (6 bases). The CDR3 here is CASRAGTPTGTQYF. CDR3 coding DNA: TGTGCCAGCAGAGCCGGGACTCCGACGGGTACGCAGTATTTT.